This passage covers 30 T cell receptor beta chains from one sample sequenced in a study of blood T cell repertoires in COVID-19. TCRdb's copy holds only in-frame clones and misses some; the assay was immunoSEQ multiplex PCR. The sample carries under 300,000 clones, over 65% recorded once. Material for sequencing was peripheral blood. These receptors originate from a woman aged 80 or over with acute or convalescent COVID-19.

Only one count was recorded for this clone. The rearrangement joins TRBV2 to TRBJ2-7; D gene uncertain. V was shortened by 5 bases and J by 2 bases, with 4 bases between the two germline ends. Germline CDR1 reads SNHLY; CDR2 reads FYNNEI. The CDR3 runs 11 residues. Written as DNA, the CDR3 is TGTGCCAGCAGTCTTCCCTACGAGCAGTACTTC. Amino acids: CASSLPYEQYF. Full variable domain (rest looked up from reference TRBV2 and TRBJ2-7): EPEVTQTPSHQVTQMGQEVILRCVPISNHLYFYWYRQILGQKVEFLVSFYNNEISEKSEIFDDQFSVERPDGSNFTLKIRSTKLEDSAMYFCASSLPYEQYFGPGTRLTVT.

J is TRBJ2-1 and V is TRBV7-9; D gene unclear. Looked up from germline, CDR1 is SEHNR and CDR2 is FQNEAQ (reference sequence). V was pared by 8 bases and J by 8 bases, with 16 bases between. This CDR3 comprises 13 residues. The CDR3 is CASSRSFPDEQFF. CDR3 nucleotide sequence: TGTGCCAGCTCAAGGAGTTTTCCGGATGAGCAGTTCTTC.

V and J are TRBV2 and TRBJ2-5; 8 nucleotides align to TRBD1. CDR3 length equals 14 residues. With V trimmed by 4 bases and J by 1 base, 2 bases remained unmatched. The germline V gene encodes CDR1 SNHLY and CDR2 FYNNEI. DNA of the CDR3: TGTGCCAGCAGTGGGGGACAGGTCCAAGAGACCCAGTACTTC. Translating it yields CASSGGQVQETQYF.

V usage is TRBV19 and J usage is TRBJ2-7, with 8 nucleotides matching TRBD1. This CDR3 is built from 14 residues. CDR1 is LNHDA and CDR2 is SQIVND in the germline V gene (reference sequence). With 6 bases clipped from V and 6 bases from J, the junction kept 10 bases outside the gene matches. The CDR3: CASSPDRVKPEQYF. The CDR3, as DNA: TGTGCCAGTAGCCCGGACAGGGTGAAACCCGAGCAGTACTTC. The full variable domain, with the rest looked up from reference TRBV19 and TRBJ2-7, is DGGITQSPKYLFRKEGQNVTLSCEQNLNHDAMYWYRQDPGQGLRLIYYSQIVNDFQKGDIAEGYSVSREKKESFPLTVTSAQKNPTAFYLCASSPDRVKPEQYFGPGTRLTVT.

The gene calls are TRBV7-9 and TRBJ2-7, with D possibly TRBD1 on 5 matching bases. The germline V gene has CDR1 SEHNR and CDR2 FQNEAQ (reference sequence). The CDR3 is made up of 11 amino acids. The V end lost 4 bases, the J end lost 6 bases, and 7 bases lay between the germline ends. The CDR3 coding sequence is TGTGCCAGCAGCTCGCAGGGCGAGCAGTACTTC. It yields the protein CASSSQGEQYF.

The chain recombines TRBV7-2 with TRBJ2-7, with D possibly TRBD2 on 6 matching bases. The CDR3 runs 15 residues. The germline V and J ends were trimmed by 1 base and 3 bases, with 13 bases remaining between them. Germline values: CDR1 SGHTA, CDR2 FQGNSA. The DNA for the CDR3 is TGTGCCAGCAGCTTAGACGGGACTCTACTCTACGAGCAGTACTTC. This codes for CASSLDGTLLYEQYF.

The chain's CDR3 is CASSERSTHNYGYTF. The CDR3 DNA sequence: TGTGCCAGCAGTGAGAGGTCGACCCATAACTATGGCTACACCTTC. V usage is TRBV2 and J usage is TRBJ1-2; no definite D call. The V end lost 3 bases, the J end lost 1 base, and 12 bases lay between the germline ends. Germline V gene sequence: CDR1 SNHLY, CDR2 FYNNEI. The CDR3 has 15 residues.

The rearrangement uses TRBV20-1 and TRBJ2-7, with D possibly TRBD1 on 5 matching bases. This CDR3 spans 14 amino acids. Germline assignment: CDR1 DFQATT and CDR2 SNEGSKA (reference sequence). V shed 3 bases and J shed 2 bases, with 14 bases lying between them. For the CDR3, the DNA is TGCAGTGCTAGTAAGGGGCCTTCCACCTACGAGCAGTACTTC. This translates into CSASKGPSTYEQYF.

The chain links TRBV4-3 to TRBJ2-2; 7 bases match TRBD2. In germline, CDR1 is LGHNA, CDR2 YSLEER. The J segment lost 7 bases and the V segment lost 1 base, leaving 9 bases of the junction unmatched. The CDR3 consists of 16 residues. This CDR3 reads CASSQGGGGSGGELFF. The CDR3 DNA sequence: TGCGCCAGCAGCCAAGGTGGCGGGGGTAGCGGCGGGGAGCTGTTTTTT.

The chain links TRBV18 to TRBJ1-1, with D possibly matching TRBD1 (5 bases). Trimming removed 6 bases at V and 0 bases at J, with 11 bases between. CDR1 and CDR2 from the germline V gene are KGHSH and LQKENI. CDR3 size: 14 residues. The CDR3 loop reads CASSRQTMNTEAFF. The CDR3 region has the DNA TGTGCCAGCTCGCGACAGACCATGAACACTGAAGCTTTCTTT.

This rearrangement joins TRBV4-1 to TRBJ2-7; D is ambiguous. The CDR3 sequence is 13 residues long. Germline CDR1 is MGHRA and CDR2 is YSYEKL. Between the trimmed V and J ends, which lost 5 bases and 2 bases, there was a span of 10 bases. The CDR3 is CASSAPPTYEQYF. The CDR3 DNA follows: TGCGCCAGCAGCGCGCCTCCGACCTACGAGCAGTACTTC.

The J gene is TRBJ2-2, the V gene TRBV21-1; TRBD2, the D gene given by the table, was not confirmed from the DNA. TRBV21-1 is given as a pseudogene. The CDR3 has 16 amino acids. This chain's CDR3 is CASSKSSATNTGELFF. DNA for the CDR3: TGTGCCAGCAGCAAAAGTAGCGCCACGAACACCGGGGAGCTGTTTTTT.

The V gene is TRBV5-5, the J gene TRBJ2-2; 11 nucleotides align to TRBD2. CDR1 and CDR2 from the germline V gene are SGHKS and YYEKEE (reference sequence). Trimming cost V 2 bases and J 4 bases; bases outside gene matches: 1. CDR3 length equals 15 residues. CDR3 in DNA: TGTGCCAGCAGCTTTAGCGGGAGGGCCACCGGGGAGCTGTTTTTT. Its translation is CASSFSGRATGELFF. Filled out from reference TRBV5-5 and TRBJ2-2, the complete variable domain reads DAGVTQSPTHLIKTRGQQVTLRCSPISGHKSVSWYQQVLGQGPQFIFQYYEKEERGRGNFPDRFSARQFPNYSSELNVNALLLGDSALYLCASSFSGRATGELFFGEGSRLTVL.

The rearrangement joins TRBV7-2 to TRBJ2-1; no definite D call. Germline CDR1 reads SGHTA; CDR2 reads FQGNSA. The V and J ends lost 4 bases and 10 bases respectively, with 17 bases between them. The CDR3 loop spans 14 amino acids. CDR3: CASSSPPVRSEQFF. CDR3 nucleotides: TGTGCCAGCAGCTCCCCCCCCGTGAGGTCCGAGCAGTTCTTC. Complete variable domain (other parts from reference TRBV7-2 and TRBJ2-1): GAGVSQSPSNKVTEKGKDVELRCDPISGHTALYWYRQSLGQGLEFLIYFQGNSAPDKSGLPSDRFSAERTGGSVSTLTIQRTQQEDSAVYLCASSSPPVRSEQFFGPGTRLTVL.

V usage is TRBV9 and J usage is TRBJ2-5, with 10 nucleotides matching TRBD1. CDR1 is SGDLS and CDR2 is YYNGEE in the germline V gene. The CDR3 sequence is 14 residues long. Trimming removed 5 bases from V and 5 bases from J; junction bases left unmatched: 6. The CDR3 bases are TGTGCCAGCAGGACTGGGGGACAGGGGGAGACCCAGTACTTC. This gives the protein CASRTGGQGETQYF. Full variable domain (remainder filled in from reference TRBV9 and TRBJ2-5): DSGVTQTPKHLITATGQRVTLRCSPRSGDLSVYWYQQSLDQGLQFLIQYYNGEERAKGNILERFSAQQFPDLHSELNLSSLELGDSALYFCASRTGGQGETQYFGPGTRLLVL.

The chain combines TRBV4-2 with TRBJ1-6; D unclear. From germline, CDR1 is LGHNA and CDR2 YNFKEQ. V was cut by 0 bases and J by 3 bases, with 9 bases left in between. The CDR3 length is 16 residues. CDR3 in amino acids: CASSQEDRSYNSPLHF. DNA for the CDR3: TGTGCCAGCAGCCAAGAGGATCGGAGCTATAATTCACCCCTCCACTTT.

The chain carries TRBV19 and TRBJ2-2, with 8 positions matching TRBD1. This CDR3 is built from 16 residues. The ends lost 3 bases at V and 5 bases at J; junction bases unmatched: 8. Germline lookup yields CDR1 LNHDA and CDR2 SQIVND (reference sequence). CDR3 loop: CASSIPQGQVTGELFF. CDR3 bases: TGTGCCAGTAGTATTCCCCAGGGACAGGTAACCGGGGAGCTGTTTTTT. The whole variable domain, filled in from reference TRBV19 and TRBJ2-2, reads DGGITQSPKYLFRKEGQNVTLSCEQNLNHDAMYWYRQDPGQGLRLIYYSQIVNDFQKGDIAEGYSVSREKKESFPLTVTSAQKNPTAFYLCASSIPQGQVTGELFFGEGSRLTVL.

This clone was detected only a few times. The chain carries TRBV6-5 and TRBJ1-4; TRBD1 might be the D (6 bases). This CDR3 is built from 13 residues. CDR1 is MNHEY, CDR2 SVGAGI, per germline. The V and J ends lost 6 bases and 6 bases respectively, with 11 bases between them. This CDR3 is CASRPTGYEKLFF. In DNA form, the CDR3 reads TGTGCCAGCAGGCCGACAGGATATGAAAAACTGTTTTTT.

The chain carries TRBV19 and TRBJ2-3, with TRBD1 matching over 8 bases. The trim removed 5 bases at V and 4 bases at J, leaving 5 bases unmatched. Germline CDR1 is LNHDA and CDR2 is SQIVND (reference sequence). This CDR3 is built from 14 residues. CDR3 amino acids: CASSDRGVADTQYF. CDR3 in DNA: TGTGCCAGTAGTGACAGGGGAGTGGCAGATACGCAGTATTTT.

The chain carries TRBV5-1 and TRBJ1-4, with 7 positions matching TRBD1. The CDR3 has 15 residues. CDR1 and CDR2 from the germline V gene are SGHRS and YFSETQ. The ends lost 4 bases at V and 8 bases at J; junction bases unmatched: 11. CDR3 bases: TGCGCCAGCAGCGCCACAGGGGCCGGCGGGGAAAAACTGTTTTTT. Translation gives CASSATGAGGEKLFF.

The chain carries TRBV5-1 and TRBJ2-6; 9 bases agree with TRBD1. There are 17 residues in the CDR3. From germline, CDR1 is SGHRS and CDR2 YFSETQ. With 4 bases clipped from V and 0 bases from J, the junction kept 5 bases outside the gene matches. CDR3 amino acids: CASSGGQGSSGANVLTF. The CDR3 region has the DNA TGCGCCAGCAGCGGGGGACAGGGAAGCTCTGGGGCCAACGTCCTGACTTTC.

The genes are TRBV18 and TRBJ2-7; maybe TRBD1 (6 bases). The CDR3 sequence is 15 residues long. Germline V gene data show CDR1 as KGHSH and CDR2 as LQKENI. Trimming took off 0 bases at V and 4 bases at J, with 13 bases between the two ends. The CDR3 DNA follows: TGTGCCAGCTCACCACCTCCCCAGGGGACATACGAGCAGTACTTC. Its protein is CASSPPPQGTYEQYF.

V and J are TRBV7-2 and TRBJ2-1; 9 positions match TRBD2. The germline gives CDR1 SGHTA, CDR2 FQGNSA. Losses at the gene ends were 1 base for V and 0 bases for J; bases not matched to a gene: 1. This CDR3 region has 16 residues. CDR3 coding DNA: TGTGCCAGCAGCTTAGGTAGCGGGGGCTCCTACAATGAGCAGTTCTTC. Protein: CASSLGSGGSYNEQFF.

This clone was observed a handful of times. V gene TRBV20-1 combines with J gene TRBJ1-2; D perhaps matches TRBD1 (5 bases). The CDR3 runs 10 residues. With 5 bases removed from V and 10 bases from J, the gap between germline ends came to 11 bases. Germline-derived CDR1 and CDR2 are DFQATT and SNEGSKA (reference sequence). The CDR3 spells CSAGREVYTF. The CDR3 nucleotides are TGCAGTGCTGGCAGGGAGGTCTACACCTTC.

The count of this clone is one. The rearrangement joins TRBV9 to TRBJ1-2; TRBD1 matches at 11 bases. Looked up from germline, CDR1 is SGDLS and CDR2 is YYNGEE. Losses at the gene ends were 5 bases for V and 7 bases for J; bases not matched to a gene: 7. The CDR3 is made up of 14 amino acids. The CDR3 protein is CASRRDRGIGGYTF. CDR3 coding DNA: TGTGCCAGCAGGAGGGACAGGGGGATAGGTGGCTACACCTTC.

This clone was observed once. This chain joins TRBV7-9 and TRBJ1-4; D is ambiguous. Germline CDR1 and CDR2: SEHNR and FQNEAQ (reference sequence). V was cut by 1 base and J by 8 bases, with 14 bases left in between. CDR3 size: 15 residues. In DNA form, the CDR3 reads TGTGCCAGCAGCTTAGGGGGAGCGGTTGGCGAAAAACTGTTTTTT. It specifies CASSLGGAVGEKLFF.

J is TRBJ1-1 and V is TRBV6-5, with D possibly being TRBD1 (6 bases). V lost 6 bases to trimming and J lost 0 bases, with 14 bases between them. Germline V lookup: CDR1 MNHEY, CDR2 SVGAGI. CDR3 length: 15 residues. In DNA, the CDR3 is TGTGCCAGCAGCCGACAGGCGACTTTGAACACTGAAGCTTTCTTT. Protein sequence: CASSRQATLNTEAFF.

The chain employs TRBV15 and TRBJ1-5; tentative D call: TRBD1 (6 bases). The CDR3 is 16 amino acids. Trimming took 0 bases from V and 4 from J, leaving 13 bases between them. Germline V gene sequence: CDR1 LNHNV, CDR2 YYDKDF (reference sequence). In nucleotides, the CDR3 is TGTGCCACCAGCAGAGATCCTGGCCAGGGGAATCAGCCCCAGCATTTT. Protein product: CATSRDPGQGNQPQHF.

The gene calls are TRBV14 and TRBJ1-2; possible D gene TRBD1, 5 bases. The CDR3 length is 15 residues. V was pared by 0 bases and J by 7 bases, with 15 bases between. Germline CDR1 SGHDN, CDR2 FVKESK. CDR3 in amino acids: CASSQDLQGTGGYTF. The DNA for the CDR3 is TGTGCCAGCAGCCAAGATCTTCAGGGTACGGGTGGCTACACCTTC.

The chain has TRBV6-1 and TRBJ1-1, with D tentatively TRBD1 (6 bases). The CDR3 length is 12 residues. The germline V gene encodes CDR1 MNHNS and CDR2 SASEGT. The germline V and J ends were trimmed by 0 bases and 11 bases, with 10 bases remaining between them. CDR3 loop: CASSEATGKAFF. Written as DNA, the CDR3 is TGTGCCAGCAGTGAAGCGACAGGAAAGGCTTTCTTT.